The 17 T cell receptor beta chains listed next were all sequenced from one sample in a study of graft-versus-host responses after intestinal transplantation. Their antigen targets remain unknown. Repertoires were generated with immunoSEQ multiplex PCR, while TCRdb's copy carries only in-frame clones and drops some. The table lists more than 70,000 clones, around 80% of them singletons. This specimen consisted of unstimulated CD4+ T cells sorted from spleen or lymph node cells, obtained before intestinal transplant. Every receptor here comes from a human donor who received an intestinal transplant.

V usage is TRBV28 and J usage is TRBJ2-7, with 11 bases that match TRBD2. CDR3 length: 14 residues. The V gene's germline CDR1 is MDHEN and CDR2 SYDVKM. The junction had 1 base not matched to a gene; V was cut back by 2 bases and J by 4 bases. The CDR3 region has the DNA TGTGCCAGCAGTTTACTAGCGGGGGGTTACGAGCAGTACTTC. This encodes CASSLLAGGYEQYF.

The chain joins TRBV2 to TRBJ1-2, with 7 positions matching TRBD1. The CDR3 sequence is 15 residues long. From germline, CDR1 is SNHLY and CDR2 FYNNEI. V was clipped by 7 bases and J by 4 bases; unmatched bases: 12. In DNA, the CDR3 is TGTGCCAGCACACCATTCCCAGGGGGAATCTATGGCTACACCTTC. Its protein is CASTPFPGGIYGYTF.

This clone showed up just once. The genes are TRBV28 and TRBJ1-5; no clear D gene. The ends were cut back, 2 bases at V and 5 bases at J, with 4 bases in the middle. CDR1 is MDHEN, CDR2 SYDVKM, per germline. The CDR3 sequence is 12 residues long. CDR3 sequence reads: CASSLPHQPQHF. Here the CDR3 DNA reads TGTGCCAGCAGTTTACCTCATCAGCCCCAGCATTTT.

The CDR3: CASDDRVLGNTIYF. The CDR3 DNA reads TGTGCCAGCGATGACAGGGTGCTTGGAAACACCATATATTTT. The rearrangement joins TRBV19 to TRBJ1-3; 7 bases agree with TRBD1. The CDR3 loop spans 14 amino acids. The germline V gene encodes CDR1 LNHDA and CDR2 SQIVND (reference sequence). V shed 9 bases and J 3 bases; nucleotides not matched to a gene: 8. The full variable domain, in which reference TRBV19 and TRBJ1-3 provide the parts outside the CDR3, is DGGITQSPKYLFRKEGQNVTLSCEQNLNHDAMYWYRQDPGQGLRLIYYSQIVNDFQKGDIAEGYSVSREKKESFPLTVTSAQKNPTAFYLCASDDRVLGNTIYFGEGSWLTVV.

A note on this clone: Other DNA sequences within the sample encode an identical CDR3. The chain links TRBV28 to TRBJ2-7, with a weak D call TRBD1 (5 bases). CDR1 is MDHEN and CDR2 is SYDVKM in the germline V gene. The CDR3 is made up of 13 amino acids. V shed 7 bases and J shed 0 bases, with 10 bases lying between them. The CDR3 protein is CASTRDSSYEQYF. The CDR3 DNA reads TGTGCCAGCACCCGAGACAGCTCCTACGAGCAGTACTTC.

The chain has TRBV19 and TRBJ2-3; D is possibly TRBD2 (5 bases). The germline CDR1 and CDR2 sequences are LNHDA and SQIVND (reference sequence). V was clipped by 8 bases and J by 5 bases, with 14 bases between them. The length of the CDR3 is 13 residues. For the CDR3, the DNA is TGTGCCAGTGGCCCACTTGCGGGAGATACGCAGTATTTT. Translating it yields CASGPLAGDTQYF.

The rearrangement joins TRBV11-2 to TRBJ1-6; no clear D gene. Trimming took off 6 bases at V and 9 bases at J, with 15 bases between the two ends. The germline gives CDR1 SGHAT, CDR2 FQNNGV. This CDR3 has 14 amino acids. The CDR3 DNA reads TGTGCCAGCAGACCTCAGGTTGACGGTTCACCCCTCCACTTT. Its translation: CASRPQVDGSPLHF.

The chain is built from TRBV15 and TRBJ2-7; no definite D call. Between the trimmed V and J ends, which lost 1 base and 7 bases, there was a span of 8 bases. The germline V gene encodes CDR1 LNHNV and CDR2 YYDKDF (reference sequence). CDR3 length: 12 residues. CDR3 region: CATSRASEEQYF. CDR3 in DNA: TGTGCCACCAGCAGAGCGAGTGAAGAGCAGTACTTC.

The rearrangement links TRBV5-1 to TRBJ2-1, with 12 bases identical to TRBD2. The CDR3 extends over 14 amino acids. The V segment lost 6 bases and the J segment 5 bases; nucleotides outside the gene matches: 3. Germline CDR1 and CDR2: SGHRS and YFSETQ. Here the CDR3 reads CASKRLAGDNEQFF. The CDR3 DNA is TGCGCCAGCAAGCGACTAGCGGGGGACAATGAGCAGTTCTTC. The full variable domain, its missing parts supplied by reference TRBV5-1 and TRBJ2-1, is KAGVTQTPRYLIKTRGQQVTLSCSPISGHRSVSWYQQTPGQGLQFLFEYFSETQRNKGNFPGRFSGRQFSNSRSEMNVSTLELGDSALYLCASKRLAGDNEQFFGPGTRLTVL.

V and J are TRBV18 and TRBJ2-6, with D perhaps TRBD1 (6 bases). CDR3 length: 14 residues. Germline CDR1 and CDR2: KGHSH and LQKENI. V was pared by 8 bases and J by 2 bases, with 10 bases between. The CDR3 nucleotides read TGTGCCAGCCCCGGACAGACTGGGGCCAACGTCCTGACTTTC. The encoded protein is CASPGQTGANVLTF.

This clone was counted a single time. V is TRBV7-2 and J is TRBJ1-1, with D perhaps TRBD1 (6 bases). Trimming removed 5 bases at V and 0 bases at J, with 10 bases between. There are 14 residues in the CDR3. In germline, CDR1 is SGHTA, CDR2 FQGNSA. The CDR3 DNA follows: TGTGCCAGCAGCCAGGCAGGGGTGAACACTGAAGCTTTCTTT. Translation: CASSQAGVNTEAFF.

The V gene is TRBV28, the J gene TRBJ2-4, with D maybe TRBD1 (5 bases). The CDR3 consists of 16 residues. CDR1 is MDHEN and CDR2 is SYDVKM in the germline V gene. The V end was cut by 6 bases, the J end by 1 base, with 16 bases between. In nucleotides, the CDR3 is TGTGCCAGCAGCTCCAGGGCCCCTAGGGCCAAAAACATTCAGTACTTC. It encodes CASSSRAPRAKNIQYF.

The chain is built from TRBV19 and TRBJ1-5; the match to TRBD1 covers 7 bases. The trim removed 5 bases at V and 6 bases at J, leaving 7 bases unmatched. This CDR3 has 14 residues. CDR1 LNHDA and CDR2 SQIVND come from the germline V gene (reference sequence). The CDR3 region has the DNA TGTGCCAGTAGTTACGACAGGGAAGTTCAGCCCCAGCATTTT. Protein sequence: CASSYDREVQPQHF.

The V call is TRBV19, the J call TRBJ2-4; 8 positions match TRBD1. The CDR3 is 14 amino acids. V lost 9 bases to trimming and J lost 3 bases; unmatched junction nucleotides: 7. Germline-derived CDR1 and CDR2 are LNHDA and SQIVND (reference sequence). Written as DNA, the CDR3 is TGTGCCAGCAGGGACAGGTTGGGCAAAAACATTCAGTACTTC. Encoded protein: CASRDRLGKNIQYF.

This rearrangement joins TRBV2 to TRBJ2-2; the D gene is possibly TRBD2 (5 bases). The germline V gene has CDR1 SNHLY and CDR2 FYNNEI. This CDR3 spans 13 amino acids. The V gene lost 5 bases and the J gene lost 1 base, with 5 bases spanning the gap. CDR3 in amino acids: CASSRENTGELFF. The CDR3 nucleotides are TGTGCCAGCAGTCGGGAGAACACCGGGGAGCTGTTTTTT. The variable domain in full, completed from reference TRBV2 and TRBJ2-2, reads EPEVTQTPSHQVTQMGQEVILRCVPISNHLYFYWYRQILGQKVEFLVSFYNNEISEKSEIFDDQFSVERPDGSNFTLKIRSTKLEDSAMYFCASSRENTGELFFGEGSRLTVL.

This rearrangement joins TRBV6-1 to TRBJ2-1; 9 bases fit TRBD2. The CDR3 covers 15 residues. The V segment lost 6 bases and the J segment 1 base; nucleotides outside the gene matches: 4. CDR1 is MNHNS and CDR2 is SASEGT in the germline V gene. CDR3 amino acids: CASRISGRSYNEQFF. For the CDR3, the DNA is TGTGCCAGCAGGATTAGCGGGAGATCCTACAATGAGCAGTTCTTC.

V is TRBV15 and J is TRBJ2-5; D ambiguous. Between the trimmed V and J ends, which lost 1 base and 7 bases, there was a span of 13 bases. Germline lookup yields CDR1 LNHNV and CDR2 YYDKDF (reference sequence). The CDR3 totals 14 residues. This CDR3 is CATSRVGEKGTQYF. CDR3 in DNA: TGTGCCACCAGCAGAGTGGGCGAGAAAGGGACCCAGTACTTC.